The clone carrying this T cell receptor beta chain came up a few times. Its cognate antigen is unknown. The CDR3 loop spans 12 amino acids. The germline V gene encodes CDR1 SGDLS and CDR2 YYNGEE. Deletions cut 4 bases from V and 3 bases from J, with 7 bases between. MiXCR, applied by TCRdb to the 5' RACE reads, yields one record per CDR3 protein. The sample holds a few hundred thousand distinct CDR3 sequences, 24% seen once. The source of the sample is a study of T-cell memory formation after mild COVID-19. General study findings and limits: SARS-CoV-2 specificity was not confirmed for second-wave clones peaking on day 37.

The genes are TRBV9 and TRBJ1-1; D is unresolved. The receptor was derived from an adult woman who had mild COVID-19 (a few samples of this study predate the infection). Cell type and time point are not known. The sequenced material came from PBMCs or a T cell subset sorted from them (not recorded which). The CDR3 DNA follows: TGTGCCAGCAGCCCGGGCCACACTGAAGCTTTCTTT. Translating gives CASSPGHTEAFF. Filled out from reference TRBV9 and TRBJ1-1, the complete variable domain reads DSGVTQTPKHLITATGQRVTLRCSPRSGDLSVYWYQQSLDQGLQFLIQYYNGEERAKGNILERFSAQQFPDLHSELNLSSLELGDSALYFCASSPGHTEAFFGQGTRLTVV.